The 30 T cell receptor beta chains below all came from one sample that was sequenced in a study of PD-1 blockade in classical Hodgkin lymphoma. As for time point: newly diagnosed, previously untreated cHL patient sample. Profiling relied on immunoSEQ multiplex PCR, and the TCRdb table lists in-frame clones only, not all of them. The data show 70,000 or so clones, approximately 93% seen once. Source material: peripheral blood mononuclear cells (PBMCs). These receptors all stem from a human donor with classical Hodgkin lymphoma.

The V call is TRBV19, the J call TRBJ2-6; no clear D gene. Germline CDR1 LNHDA, CDR2 SQIVND (reference sequence). The V end was cut by 1 base, the J end by 4 bases, with 8 bases between. This CDR3 comprises 15 residues. The CDR3 is CASSIGSAGANVLTF. CDR3 sequence (DNA): TGTGCCAGTAGTATAGGGTCTGCCGGGGCCAACGTCCTGACTTTC.

The chain joins TRBV28 to TRBJ1-2; TRBD1 is a possible D gene (6 bases). Trimming stripped 4 bases from V and 2 bases from J, with 14 bases between. The CDR3 totals 15 residues. Germline V gene data show CDR1 as MDHEN and CDR2 as SYDVKM. CDR3 loop: CASSWGPGENYGYTF. The DNA for the CDR3 is TGTGCCAGCAGTTGGGGGCCAGGAGAGAACTATGGCTACACCTTC.

The chain employs TRBV5-6 and TRBJ2-1; D uncertain. CDR3 length: 12 amino acids. Trimming stripped 4 bases from V and 2 bases from J, with 4 bases between. The germline CDR1 and CDR2 sequences are SGHDT and YYEEEE. CDR3 protein: CASSPTYNEQFF. CDR3 sequence (DNA): TGTGCCAGCAGCCCGACCTACAATGAGCAGTTCTTC.

The chain carries TRBV7-9 and TRBJ2-7; tentative D call: TRBD2 (6 bases). Germline loops: CDR1 SEHNR, CDR2 FQNEAQ (reference sequence). The CDR3 totals 14 residues. The germline V and J ends were trimmed by 5 bases and 3 bases, with 14 bases remaining between them. CDR3 sequence reads: CASSHGTLYYEQYF. The DNA of the CDR3 is TGTGCCAGCAGCCACGGGACTCTTTACTACGAGCAGTACTTC. The full variable domain, with the rest looked up from reference TRBV7-9 and TRBJ2-7, is DTGVSQNPRHKITKRGQNVTFRCDPISEHNRLYWYRQTLGQGPEFLTYFQNEAQLEKSRLLSDRFSAERPKGSFSTLEIQRTEQGDSAMYLCASSHGTLYYEQYFGPGTRLTVT.

This chain connects TRBV2 to TRBJ1-5; the D gene is possibly TRBD1 (6 bases). Germline lookup yields CDR1 SNHLY and CDR2 FYNNEI. V lost 4 bases and J lost 0, with 16 bases in between. The length of the CDR3 is 17 residues. The CDR3 is CASSGPGTPGSNQPQHF. The CDR3 DNA reads as TGTGCCAGCAGTGGTCCCGGGACACCCGGTAGCAATCAGCCCCAGCATTTT.

The J gene is TRBJ1-2, the V gene TRBV5-1; tentatively, D is TRBD1 (6 bases). The germline V gene has CDR1 SGHRS and CDR2 YFSETQ. The length of the CDR3 is 14 residues. Trimming shortened V by 3 bases and J by 2 bases, and 11 bases separated the two germline ends. The chain's CDR3 is CASSSHRENYGYTF. The DNA for the CDR3 is TGCGCCAGCAGCTCTCACAGGGAAAACTATGGCTACACCTTC.

The chain recombines TRBV6-1 with TRBJ1-1; the D is unclear. The CDR3 consists of 11 residues. V was trimmed by 3 bases and J by 11 bases, leaving 10 bases between them. CDR1 is MNHNS and CDR2 is SASEGT in the germline V gene. The CDR3 DNA reads TGTGCCAGCAGTGAGGAGAGGCGGGCTTTCTTT. Protein sequence: CASSEERRAFF.

This chain's CDR3 is CASSPQAQGTNTEAFF. In DNA form, the CDR3 reads TGTGCCAGCTCACCACAGGCACAGGGAACGAACACTGAAGCTTTCTTT. The gene calls are TRBV18 and TRBJ1-1, with a weak D call TRBD1 (6 bases). Germline CDR1 is KGHSH and CDR2 is LQKENI. With 1 base removed from V and 1 base from J, the gap between germline ends came to 13 bases. There are 16 residues in the CDR3.

The sample holds one count of this clone. The chain links TRBV19 to TRBJ1-1, with TRBD1 matching 9 bases. Looked up from germline, CDR1 is LNHDA and CDR2 is SQIVND (reference sequence). J was trimmed by 0 bases and V by 3 bases; bases with no gene match: 8. The CDR3 consists of 17 residues. The CDR3 region has the DNA TGTGCCAGTAGTATTATGGGACAGGGTCATATGAACACTGAAGCTTTCTTT. It specifies CASSIMGQGHMNTEAFF.

The chain links TRBV10-1 to TRBJ2-1; D is ambiguous. Germline values: CDR1 WNHNN, CDR2 SYGVQD (reference sequence). Trimming cost V 6 bases and J 9 bases, with 15 bases left between them. The CDR3 length is 13 residues. CDR3 DNA sequence: TGCGCCAGCAGCGCCGGACCAGAAGGTGAGCAGTTCTTC. Amino acids: CASSAGPEGEQFF.

The gene calls are TRBV6-5 and TRBJ1-5; D gene ambiguous. The germline V gene encodes CDR1 MNHEY and CDR2 SVGAGI. V lost 2 bases and J 6 bases, leaving 8 bases between the germline ends. This CDR3 spans 13 amino acids. Here the CDR3 DNA reads TGTGCCAGCAGTTACAGTGAGGGTCAGCCCCAGCATTTT. Translation gives CASSYSEGQPQHF.

This rearrangement joins TRBV19 to TRBJ1-1, with a tentative D call TRBD1 (6 bases). This CDR3 is 16 amino acids long. V was pared by 3 bases and J by 5 bases, with 19 bases between. Germline V gives CDR1 LNHDA, CDR2 SQIVND (reference sequence). The CDR3 here is CASSMEGRGRVTEAFF. CDR3 in DNA: TGTGCCAGTAGTATGGAGGGCCGGGGGCGAGTAACTGAAGCTTTCTTT.

This chain links TRBV5-1 with TRBJ1-2; 10 bases line up with TRBD1. The CDR3 extends over 15 amino acids. Germline-derived CDR1 and CDR2 are SGHRS and YFSETQ. The V segment lost 0 bases and the J segment 6 bases; nucleotides outside the gene matches: 5. CDR3 bases: TGCGCCAGCAGCTTGGAGCACGGGACAGGGGATGGCTACACCTTC. It codes for CASSLEHGTGDGYTF.

The DNA for the CDR3 is TGTGCCAGCAGGAATGCAGGGGTGAGATACGAGCAGTACTTC. Translation gives CASRNAGVRYEQYF. The rearrangement joins TRBV2 to TRBJ2-7; D may be TRBD1 (6 bases). The CDR3 consists of 14 residues. Germline-derived CDR1 and CDR2 are SNHLY and FYNNEI. The V and J ends lost 6 bases and 4 bases respectively, with 16 bases between them.

V gene TRBV18 combines with J gene TRBJ2-2; 8 positions agree with TRBD1. The V gene's germline CDR1 is KGHSH and CDR2 LQKENI. This CDR3 spans 16 amino acids. Trimming cost V 5 bases and J 1 base; bases outside gene matches: 6. This CDR3 reads CASSSRTGQNTGELFF. The DNA for the CDR3 is TGTGCCAGCTCATCACGGACAGGGCAGAACACCGGGGAGCTGTTTTTT.

The rearrangement joins TRBV7-8 to TRBJ2-3; TRBD2 matches 9 bases. Germline CDR1 is SGHVS and CDR2 is FQNEAQ. The junction had 6 bases not matched to a gene; V was cut back by 0 bases and J by 2 bases. This CDR3 has 17 amino acids. The CDR3 here is CASSLATLAGTTDTQYF. DNA of the CDR3: TGTGCCAGCAGCTTAGCTACCCTAGCGGGGACCACAGATACGCAGTATTTT.

The gene calls are TRBV5-1 and TRBJ2-7; TRBD2 agrees at 8 bases. V dropped 4 bases and J dropped 3; count of bases not matched to a gene: 9. This CDR3 is 15 amino acids long. Germline CDR1 and CDR2: SGHRS and YFSETQ. This chain's CDR3 is CASSREGDGLYEQYF. The CDR3 DNA sequence: TGCGCCAGCAGCCGGGAGGGGGACGGCCTCTACGAGCAGTACTTC.

This chain connects TRBV5-6 to TRBJ1-2; TRBD1 might be the D (5 bases). The germline V gene encodes CDR1 SGHDT and CDR2 YYEEEE. This CDR3 spans 13 amino acids. V lost 9 bases to trimming and J lost 5 bases, with 17 bases between them. CDR3 in DNA: TGTGCCACTACGGGGCGGCCGGGTTATGGCTACACCTTC. Protein: CATTGRPGYGYTF.

This chain uses TRBV10-1 with TRBJ2-3; 8 nucleotides align to TRBD2. This CDR3 comprises 18 residues. V gave up 3 bases and J gave up 3 bases; unmatched junction bases: 14. CDR1 is WNHNN, CDR2 SYGVQD, per germline (reference sequence). CDR3 coding DNA: TGCGCCAGCAGTGACCTACGGACTAGCAGCCCTCAGACAGATACGCAGTATTTT. This sequence encodes CASSDLRTSSPQTDTQYF.

The chain carries TRBV27 and TRBJ2-5; TRBD2 matches 10 bases. Per the germline V gene, CDR1 is MNHEY and CDR2 is SMNVEV (reference sequence). V shed 3 bases and J 3 bases; nucleotides not matched to a gene: 10. The CDR3 runs to 17 residues. CDR3 sequence: CASSLGGLAGVKETQYF. The CDR3 bases are TGTGCCAGCAGTTTGGGAGGGCTAGCGGGGGTCAAAGAGACCCAGTACTTC.

The chain couples TRBV9 to TRBJ2-1; D not resolved. Germline CDR1 reads SGDLS; CDR2 reads YYNGEE. The CDR3 sequence is 21 residues long. Trimming left V 0 bases short and J 0 bases short, with 25 bases between. CDR3 loop: CASSVAHIPTRLSSSYNEQFF. In nucleotides, the CDR3 is TGTGCCAGCAGCGTAGCTCACATTCCCACCAGACTGTCGAGCTCCTACAATGAGCAGTTCTTC.

The V and J genes are TRBV19 and TRBJ1-5; 9 bases match TRBD1. The germline V gene has CDR1 LNHDA and CDR2 SQIVND (reference sequence). The V gene end was trimmed by 8 bases and the J gene end by 2 bases; junction bases not matched to a gene: 10. The CDR3 sequence is 16 residues long. Here the CDR3 DNA reads TGTGCCAGTGGTCCTTGGACAGGGGAAGGCAATCAGCCCCAGCATTTT. This translates into CASGPWTGEGNQPQHF.

The chain employs TRBV10-3 and TRBJ1-5, with D maybe TRBD1 (5 bases). V lost 3 bases, J lost 6 bases, and 12 bases lay in between. The CDR3 sequence is 14 residues long. Germline CDR1 ENHRY, CDR2 SYGVKD. CDR3 nucleotide sequence: TGTGCCATCAGTGATTCGGGGGGAGGTCAGCCCCAGCATTTT. Translated: CAISDSGGGQPQHF.

This chain connects TRBV4-1 to TRBJ2-7; the D is unclear. There are 15 residues in the CDR3. CDR1 is MGHRA and CDR2 is YSYEKL in the germline V gene. Trimming cost V 2 bases and J 5 bases, with 16 bases left between them. CDR3 DNA sequence: TGCGCCAGCAGCCAATTTAAGGTGGTCGCCGACGAGCAGTACTTC. Translated, it gives CASSQFKVVADEQYF.

The rearrangement links TRBV5-1 to TRBJ2-3; perhaps TRBD2 as D (6 bases). The germline CDR1 and CDR2 sequences are SGHRS and YFSETQ. Trimming pared 5 bases from V and 2 bases from J, leaving 15 bases between. The CDR3 extends over 15 amino acids. The CDR3 DNA sequence: TGCGCCAGCAGGATATCCGGGAGACCCACAGATACGCAGTATTTT. This gives the protein CASRISGRPTDTQYF.

The chain links TRBV27 to TRBJ1-6; TRBD1 is a possible D gene (5 bases). CDR3 size: 17 residues. Deletions cut 3 bases from V and 2 bases from J, with 14 bases between. Germline-derived CDR1 and CDR2 are MNHEY and SMNVEV (reference sequence). CDR3 in amino acids: CASSFGVRGTYNSPLHF. Here the CDR3 DNA reads TGTGCCAGCAGTTTCGGGGTGCGGGGGACCTATAATTCACCCCTCCACTTT.

The chain is built from TRBV5-1 and TRBJ1-4, with a tentative D call TRBD1 (6 bases). V was trimmed by 0 bases and J by 8 bases, leaving 14 bases between them. Germline loops: CDR1 SGHRS, CDR2 YFSETQ. CDR3 length: 15 amino acids. CDR3: CASSLALTGHEKLFF. In DNA, the CDR3 is TGCGCCAGCAGCTTGGCACTGACAGGACACGAAAAACTGTTTTTT.

The rearrangement uses TRBV6-6 and TRBJ1-3; no clear D gene. The germline gives CDR1 MNHNY, CDR2 SVGAGI (reference sequence). The length of the CDR3 is 14 residues. V lost 6 bases to trimming and J lost 7 bases, with 16 bases between them. CDR3 DNA: TGTGCCAGCAGACCCACCCAGGCCCGGAACACCATATATTTT. The encoded protein is CASRPTQARNTIYF.

This chain uses TRBV5-1 with TRBJ2-5; D uncertain. V lost 3 bases to trimming and J lost 0 bases, with 0 bases between them. CDR3 size: 11 residues. Germline CDR1 and CDR2: SGHRS and YFSETQ. As DNA, the CDR3 is TGCGCCAGCAGCTACCAAGAGACCCAGTACTTC. Translating gives CASSYQETQYF.

The chain has TRBV6-5 and TRBJ2-1; D call uncertain. CDR1 and CDR2 (germline): MNHEY, SVGAGI. V was cut by 10 bases and J by 6 bases, with 10 bases left in between. The CDR3 extends over 11 amino acids. CDR3 loop: CATETFNEQFF. DNA for the CDR3: TGTGCCACCGAAACATTCAATGAGCAGTTCTTC.